The 2 T cell receptor beta chains in this list originate from one sample, sequenced in a study of blood T cell repertoires in COVID-19. Libraries were prepared by immunoSEQ multiplex PCR; TCRdb keeps only in-frame clonotypes and omits some of them. Among 300,000 to 350,000 clones, 80% to 90% were seen once, and the ten largest hold 2.2%. Sequences were obtained from PBMCs or T cells enriched from blood (not recorded which). These receptors all come from a man between 25 and 39 years old who had recovered from COVID-19.

This clone was recorded a few times. The chain links TRBV5-8 to TRBJ1-2; TRBD1 aligns across 8 bases. The CDR3 sequence is 16 residues long. Germline CDR1 is SGHTS and CDR2 is YDEGEE. J gave up 3 bases and V 4 bases, and 11 bases lay outside the gene matches. CDR3 in DNA: TGTGCCAGCAGCCAAGACAGGGGCAGAATTCACTATGGCTACACCTTC. Translating gives CASSQDRGRIHYGYTF.

The chain is built from TRBV21-1 and TRBJ1-4; the DNA was not used to check the table's D call, TRBD1. TRBV21-1 is a known pseudogene. This CDR3 contains 15 residues. The CDR3 spells CASSKVRTGERKLFF. As DNA, the CDR3 is TGTGCCAGCAGCAAAGTGCGGACAGGGGAACGAAAACTGTTTTTT.